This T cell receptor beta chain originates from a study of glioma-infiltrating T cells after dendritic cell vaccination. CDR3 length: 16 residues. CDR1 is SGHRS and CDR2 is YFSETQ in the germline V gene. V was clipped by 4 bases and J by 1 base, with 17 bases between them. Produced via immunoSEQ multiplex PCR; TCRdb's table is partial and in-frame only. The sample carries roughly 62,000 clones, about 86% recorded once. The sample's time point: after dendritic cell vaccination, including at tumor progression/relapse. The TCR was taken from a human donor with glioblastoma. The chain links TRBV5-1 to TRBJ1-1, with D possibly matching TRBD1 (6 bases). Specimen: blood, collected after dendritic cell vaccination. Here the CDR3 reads CASSPFGRGGNTEAFF. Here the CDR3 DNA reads TGCGCCAGCAGCCCCTTTGGGAGGGGGGGGAACACTGAAGCTTTCTTT. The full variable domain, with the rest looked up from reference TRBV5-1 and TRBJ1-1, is KAGVTQTPRYLIKTRGQQVTLSCSPISGHRSVSWYQQTPGQGLQFLFEYFSETQRNKGNFPGRFSGRQFSNSRSEMNVSTLELGDSALYLCASSPFGRGGNTEAFFGQGTRLTVV.